Below are 20 T cell receptor beta chains sequenced from a single sample in a study of OX40 agonist ivuxolimab in advanced cancers. Here immunoSEQ multiplex PCR was the method, and the copy in TCRdb shows in-frame clones only, minus some. This sample has around 66,000 clones, with 91% found just once. This material consisted of CD4+ or CD8+ T cells sorted from blood, taken in a trial of the OX40 agonist ivuxolimab. These receptors came from an adult with an advanced solid tumor such as melanoma, head and neck, liver or kidney cancer.

The chain has TRBV1 and TRBJ2-7; TRBD1 was called by the table and not checked on the DNA. TRBV1 is a listed pseudogene. The CDR3 runs 12 residues. CDR3 DNA: TGCACCGACAGGGGTCTTACCTACGAGCAGTACTTC. Translated: CTDRGLTYEQYF.

The chain uses TRBV27 and TRBJ2-4, with TRBD1 matching 11 bases. Germline CDR1 and CDR2: MNHEY and SMNVEV (reference sequence). The CDR3 runs to 15 residues. J gave up 3 bases and V 3 bases, and 1 base lay outside the gene matches. The DNA for the CDR3 is TGTGCCAGCAGTTTGGGACAGGGGGTCAAAAACATTCAGTACTTC. The encoded protein is CASSLGQGVKNIQYF.

The rearrangement links TRBV19 to TRBJ1-2; D is unresolved. Trimming pared 1 base from V and 8 bases from J, leaving 17 bases between. This CDR3 contains 15 residues. Germline V gene lookup returns CDR1 LNHDA and CDR2 SQIVND (reference sequence). The CDR3 sequence is CASSIAAIADLGYTF. Written as DNA, the CDR3 is TGTGCCAGTAGTATAGCCGCTATTGCGGACCTGGGCTACACCTTC.

The chain joins TRBV7-2 to TRBJ1-2; the D gene is possibly TRBD1 (6 bases). From germline, CDR1 is SGHTA and CDR2 FQGNSA. The length of the CDR3 is 16 residues. The ends were cut back, 5 bases at V and 2 bases at J, with 18 bases in the middle. This CDR3 is CASSPPLQGSNYGYTF. The CDR3 nucleotides read TGTGCCAGCAGCCCACCTCTACAGGGATCAAACTATGGCTACACCTTC. Full variable domain (rest looked up from reference TRBV7-2 and TRBJ1-2): GAGVSQSPSNKVTEKGKDVELRCDPISGHTALYWYRQSLGQGLEFLIYFQGNSAPDKSGLPSDRFSAERTGGSVSTLTIQRTQQEDSAVYLCASSPPLQGSNYGYTFGSGTRLTVV.

The gene calls are TRBV21-1 and TRBJ1-1; the table's D call of TRBD1 was not tested on the DNA. TRBV21-1 is reported as a pseudogene. CDR3 length equals 13 residues. CDR3 in amino acids: CASRGQVNTEAFF. CDR3 DNA: TGTGCCAGCAGAGGACAAGTGAACACTGAAGCTTTCTTT.

The chain links TRBV10-3 to TRBJ1-1, with 10 bases fitting TRBD1. This CDR3 comprises 15 residues. The germline V gene has CDR1 ENHRY and CDR2 SYGVKD. The junction had 4 bases not matched to a gene; V was cut back by 0 bases and J by 6 bases. The CDR3 is CAISESGTGVSEAFF. The CDR3 nucleotides read TGTGCCATCAGTGAGTCGGGGACAGGGGTATCTGAAGCTTTCTTT.

V and J are TRBV5-6 and TRBJ2-3, with D possibly being TRBD2 (7 bases). The V gene's germline CDR1 is SGHDT and CDR2 YYEEEE. Trimming stripped 4 bases from V and 5 bases from J, with 17 bases between. CDR3 length: 15 residues. The CDR3 DNA reads TGTGCCAGCAGCCCCAGTGGGGGGGCCGTAGATACGCAGTATTTT. It is translated as CASSPSGGAVDTQYF.

This chain joins TRBV27 and TRBJ2-7, with D possibly TRBD1 on 5 matching bases. CDR1 MNHEY and CDR2 SMNVEV come from the germline V gene (reference sequence). V dropped 5 bases and J dropped 3 bases, with 11 bases sitting between them. There are 13 residues in the CDR3. The DNA for the CDR3 is TGTGCCAGCAGTATAGGGGCCCTCTACGAGCAGTACTTC. Its translation is CASSIGALYEQYF.

The CDR3 sequence is CASSRQGIPLHF. CDR3 nucleotides: TGTGCCAGCAGCCGACAGGGGATTCCCCTCCACTTT. The J gene is TRBJ1-6, the V gene TRBV7-9, with TRBD1 matching over 8 bases. The germline V gene has CDR1 SEHNR and CDR2 FQNEAQ (reference sequence). The CDR3 consists of 12 residues. The trim removed 5 bases at V and 13 bases at J, leaving 4 bases unmatched.

This sequence joins TRBV7-9 and TRBJ1-2; possible D gene TRBD1, 5 bases. Per germline, CDR1 SEHNR and CDR2 FQNEAQ (reference sequence). CDR3 length equals 14 residues. The V end lost 1 base, the J end lost 3 bases, and 9 bases lay between the germline ends. CDR3 protein: CASSLGGSDYGYTF. DNA for the CDR3: TGTGCCAGCAGCTTAGGGGGCAGCGACTATGGCTACACCTTC.

The chain carries TRBV13 and TRBJ2-7, with D perhaps TRBD2 (5 bases). Germline V lookup: CDR1 PRHDT, CDR2 FYEKMQ (reference sequence). Trimming removed 5 bases from V and 5 bases from J, with 10 bases in between. CDR3 length: 12 amino acids. The CDR3 DNA is TGTGCCAGCAGCGCGGGTAACCACGAGCAGTACTTC. Translation: CASSAGNHEQYF. Full variable domain (remainder filled in from reference TRBV13 and TRBJ2-7): AAGVIQSPRHLIKEKRETATLKCYPIPRHDTVYWYQQGPGQDPQFLISFYEKMQSDKGSIPDRFSAQQFSDYHSELNMSSLELGDSALYFCASSAGNHEQYFGPGTRLTVT.

The gene calls are TRBV19 and TRBJ1-1; 8 bases agree with TRBD1. The ends lost 6 bases at V and 4 bases at J; junction bases unmatched: 4. Germline CDR1 is LNHDA and CDR2 is SQIVND (reference sequence). The CDR3 has 13 amino acids. The CDR3 DNA reads TGTGCCAGTAGATACGGACAGGGCACTGAAGCTTTCTTT. It codes for CASRYGQGTEAFF.

The rearrangement joins TRBV19 to TRBJ2-1, with a possible D match to TRBD2 (6 bases). Trimming stripped 7 bases from V and 3 bases from J, with 13 bases between. This CDR3 contains 14 residues. Germline lookup yields CDR1 LNHDA and CDR2 SQIVND (reference sequence). In DNA, the CDR3 is TGTGCCAGTACCCCCCGGAGGGACTACAATGAGCAGTTCTTC. Its translation: CASTPRRDYNEQFF.

V gene TRBV5-1 combines with J gene TRBJ2-7; 10 nucleotides agree with TRBD1. This CDR3 contains 15 residues. Germline trimming cut 0 bases from V and 5 bases from J; bases unmatched to any gene: 5. Germline V gene sequence: CDR1 SGHRS, CDR2 YFSETQ. The CDR3 DNA is TGCGCCAGCAGCTTGGGAAGACAGGGGGCCCACGAGCAGTACTTC. Its protein is CASSLGRQGAHEQYF.

The chain joins TRBV6-5 to TRBJ1-3; no firm D call. V lost 0 bases and J lost 0, with 6 bases in between. From germline, CDR1 is MNHEY and CDR2 SVGAGI. The CDR3 contains 15 residues. The CDR3 spells CASSYSAGSGNTIYF. The CDR3 nucleotides are TGTGCCAGCAGTTACTCGGCCGGCTCTGGAAACACCATATATTTT.

The rearrangement links TRBV6-5 to TRBJ2-7; unclear D gene. Germline CDR1 is MNHEY and CDR2 is SVGAGI. Trimming stripped 5 bases from V and 0 bases from J, with 11 bases between. CDR3 size: 14 residues. As DNA, the CDR3 is TGTGCCAGCAGTCCCTACTCGAGCTCCTACGAGCAGTACTTC. It codes for CASSPYSSSYEQYF.

V gene TRBV27 combines with J gene TRBJ2-1, with TRBD2 matching 8 bases. V trimming: 5 bases; J trimming: 2 bases; junction bases outside the gene matches: 5. The CDR3 has 15 amino acids. The germline CDR1 and CDR2 sequences are MNHEY and SMNVEV (reference sequence). Here the CDR3 reads CASSSRGGAYNEQFF. For the CDR3, the DNA is TGTGCCAGCAGTAGTCGGGGGGGGGCCTACAATGAGCAGTTCTTC.

The V call is TRBV30, the J call TRBJ2-7; D unclear. From germline, CDR1 is GTSNPN and CDR2 SVGIG (reference sequence). The CDR3 is 12 amino acids. Trimming shortened V by 2 bases and J by 1 base, and 6 bases separated the two germline ends. CDR3 DNA: TGTGCCTGGAGTTTAGGGTCCTACGAGCAGTACTTC. Its translation is CAWSLGSYEQYF.

The chain joins TRBV11-2 to TRBJ1-1; D is undetermined. Germline assignment: CDR1 SGHAT and CDR2 FQNNGV. This CDR3 spans 15 amino acids. V gave up 1 base and J gave up 0 bases, with 9 bases separating them. CDR3 sequence (DNA): TGTGCCAGCAGCTTAGGTCGTTACGTGAACACTGAAGCTTTCTTT. Translated: CASSLGRYVNTEAFF.

The rearrangement links TRBV7-2 to TRBJ1-2, with a possible D match to TRBD1 (5 bases). Germline CDR1 is SGHTA and CDR2 is FQGNSA. CDR3 length: 15 amino acids. Trimming removed 3 bases at V and 0 bases at J, with 11 bases between. The CDR3 loop reads CASSFLGGANYGYTF. The DNA for the CDR3 is TGTGCCAGCAGCTTCCTTGGAGGGGCTAACTATGGCTACACCTTC.